A single sample is the source of the 30 T cell receptor beta chains below, sequenced in a study of Ad26.COV2.S vaccination and SARS-CoV-2 variants. Treatment specified: around 19 received Ad26.COV2.S at low or high dose, single or two shots; roughly 5 received placebo; per-sample allocation not given. Specimens were obtained on day 63 following the first vaccine or placebo injection. Only in-frame clones appear in the TCRdb table, and some are missing; sequencing was by immunoSEQ multiplex PCR. The sample yields 350,000 to 400,000 clones, over 75% seen once. The input for sequencing was peripheral blood, taken in a trial of Ad26.COV2.S vaccine versus placebo. These receptors were taken from a person aged 18 to 65 who received the Ad26.COV2.S COVID-19 vaccine or a placebo.

This clone has only one observation. The V gene is TRBV7-2, the J gene TRBJ2-7, with D maybe TRBD1 (5 bases). The germline CDR1 and CDR2 sequences are SGHTA and FQGNSA. Between the trimmed V and J ends, which lost 1 base and 2 bases, there was a span of 12 bases. This CDR3 region has 15 residues. The CDR3 DNA follows: TGTGCCAGCAGCTTAGGACCCGACAGAACCTACGAGCAGTACTTC. Its protein product is CASSLGPDRTYEQYF.

This sequence joins TRBV7-2 and TRBJ2-5, with D perhaps matching TRBD1 (6 bases). This CDR3 spans 14 amino acids. The V gene's germline CDR1 is SGHTA and CDR2 FQGNSA. V gave up 5 bases and J gave up 2 bases, with 12 bases separating them. The CDR3 spells CASSHPTGQETQYF. The CDR3 DNA reads as TGTGCCAGCAGCCACCCTACAGGGCAAGAGACCCAGTACTTC.

The chain uses TRBV30 and TRBJ2-3; 9 positions agree with TRBD2. The CDR3 consists of 15 residues. With V trimmed by 3 bases and J by 0 bases, 4 bases remained unmatched. Germline CDR1 is GTSNPN and CDR2 is SVGIG (reference sequence). CDR3 protein: CAWRLAGASTDTQYF. The CDR3 bases are TGTGCCTGGAGACTAGCGGGTGCTAGCACAGATACGCAGTATTTT.

The chain is built from TRBV7-9 and TRBJ2-1, with a weak D call TRBD1 (5 bases). This CDR3 contains 14 residues. V gave up 3 bases and J gave up 2 bases, with 8 bases separating them. CDR1 is SEHNR and CDR2 is FQNEAQ in the germline V gene (reference sequence). The CDR3 DNA follows: TGTGCCAGCAGCTTCAGGGTCCCCTACAATGAGCAGTTCTTC. Translated, it gives CASSFRVPYNEQFF.

The gene calls are TRBV10-3 and TRBJ1-2, with TRBD1 as a possible D gene (5 bases). CDR1 is ENHRY, CDR2 SYGVKD, per germline. The CDR3 runs 14 residues. Trimming took off 6 bases at V and 0 bases at J, with 11 bases between the two ends. CDR3 in amino acids: CAISPGVANYGYTF. The CDR3 nucleotides read TGTGCCATCAGCCCGGGGGTAGCTAACTATGGCTACACCTTC.

The chain uses TRBV29-1 and TRBJ1-5; D perhaps matches TRBD1 (5 bases). Trimming pared 6 bases from V and 11 bases from J, leaving 26 bases between. The CDR3 runs to 15 residues. Germline values: CDR1 SQVTM, CDR2 ANQGSEA. The CDR3 spells CSVAQEGPQGWAQHF. The CDR3 DNA follows: TGCAGCGTGGCCCAGGAAGGGCCGCAGGGATGGGCCCAGCATTTT.

The chain has TRBV5-1 and TRBJ2-1; D unclear. The CDR3 totals 13 residues. Germline V gives CDR1 SGHRS, CDR2 YFSETQ. V lost 1 base to trimming and J lost 6 bases, with 8 bases between them. The CDR3 DNA sequence: TGCGCCAGCAGCTTGACTGTATCCAATGAGCAGTTCTTC. As protein: CASSLTVSNEQFF.

This clone has a handful of counts. The gene calls are TRBV7-9 and TRBJ1-2; D remains ambiguous. CDR3 size: 12 residues. Germline V lookup: CDR1 SEHNR, CDR2 FQNEAQ (reference sequence). Trimming cost V 1 base and J 8 bases, with 8 bases left between them. This CDR3 reads CASSLGGNGYTF. CDR3 coding DNA: TGTGCCAGCAGCTTAGGGGGAAACGGCTACACCTTC. Using reference TRBV7-9 and TRBJ1-2 for the parts outside the CDR3, the full variable domain is DTGVSQNPRHKITKRGQNVTFRCDPISEHNRLYWYRQTLGQGPEFLTYFQNEAQLEKSRLLSDRFSAERPKGSFSTLEIQRTEQGDSAMYLCASSLGGNGYTFGSGTRLTVV.

V is TRBV6-5 and J is TRBJ2-1; D gene unclear. The CDR3 is 12 amino acids. Between the trimmed V and J ends, which lost 6 bases and 7 bases, there was a span of 10 bases. Germline V gives CDR1 MNHEY, CDR2 SVGAGI. The CDR3 DNA sequence: TGTGCCAGCAGCTCTGACACGAATGAGCAGTTCTTC. Translating it yields CASSSDTNEQFF.

This chain connects TRBV11-3 to TRBJ2-5; 7 bases match TRBD1. The ends lost 5 bases at V and 2 bases at J; junction bases unmatched: 8. The CDR3 sequence is 15 residues long. The germline V gene encodes CDR1 SGHNT and CDR2 YENEEA. CDR3 in amino acids: CASSQGPGQQETQYF. CDR3 sequence (DNA): TGTGCCAGCAGCCAGGGGCCGGGACAGCAAGAGACCCAGTACTTC. The variable domain in full, completed from reference TRBV11-3 and TRBJ2-5, reads EAGVVQSPRYKIIEKKQPVAFWCNPISGHNTLYWYLQNLGQGPELLIRYENEEAVDDSQLPKDRFSAERLKGVDSTLKIQPAELGDSAVYLCASSQGPGQQETQYFGPGTRLLVL.

The V call is TRBV19, the J call TRBJ2-3; D unresolved. The CDR3 spans 15 residues. CDR1 and CDR2 (germline): LNHDA, SQIVND (reference sequence). V dropped 6 bases and J dropped 3 bases, with 16 bases sitting between them. The CDR3 DNA follows: TGTGCCAGTAGACCCCGAGGTGCAGTAACAGATACGCAGTATTTT. Amino acid sequence: CASRPRGAVTDTQYF.

The V call is TRBV4-1, the J call TRBJ2-7; D ambiguous. In germline, CDR1 is MGHRA, CDR2 YSYEKL. V shed 0 bases and J shed 4 bases, with 7 bases lying between them. The CDR3 length is 13 residues. The CDR3 DNA reads as TGCGCCAGCAGCCAAGATGGGATATACGAGCAGTACTTC. Translated: CASSQDGIYEQYF.

The V gene is TRBV7-9, the J gene TRBJ1-6; D uncertain. There are 13 residues in the CDR3. V was cut by 6 bases and J by 10 bases, with 13 bases left in between. Germline V gene sequence: CDR1 SEHNR, CDR2 FQNEAQ (reference sequence). The CDR3 is CASSTGSNSPLHF. Here the CDR3 DNA reads TGTGCCAGCAGTACGGGCTCGAACTCACCCCTCCACTTT.

This clone appeared once. The chain employs TRBV5-1 and TRBJ2-7, with 8 positions matching TRBD1. Germline V CDR1 and CDR2: SGHRS, YFSETQ. The CDR3 loop spans 15 amino acids. Losses at the gene ends were 2 bases for V and 4 bases for J; bases not matched to a gene: 8. CDR3 nucleotides: TGCGCCAGCAGCTTAACAGGGGGTCTGCTATACGAGCAGTACTTC. Protein product: CASSLTGGLLYEQYF.

V and J are TRBV2 and TRBJ2-2; TRBD2 is a possible D gene (5 bases). V gave up 8 bases and J gave up 0 bases, with 13 bases separating them. Per germline, CDR1 SNHLY and CDR2 FYNNEI. The CDR3 contains 15 residues. CDR3 coding DNA: TGTGCCAGCGTGGCTAGCATGGCGAACACCGGGGAGCTGTTTTTT. Translation gives CASVASMANTGELFF.

This clone has only one observation. The rearrangement joins TRBV4-3 to TRBJ2-1; D gene ambiguous. The CDR3 is made up of 14 amino acids. Per germline, CDR1 LGHNA and CDR2 YSLEER. V was clipped by 1 base and J by 2 bases, with 6 bases between them. Here the CDR3 reads CASSQVGTYNEQFF. CDR3 DNA sequence: TGCGCCAGCAGCCAAGTGGGAACCTACAATGAGCAGTTCTTC.

The rearrangement uses TRBV11-2 and TRBJ2-5; the D is unclear. This CDR3 is 12 amino acids long. The ends were cut back, 4 bases at V and 4 bases at J, with 7 bases in the middle. Germline V gene sequence: CDR1 SGHAT, CDR2 FQNNGV. The CDR3 here is CASSSILETQYF. The CDR3 DNA is TGTGCCAGCAGCTCGATTTTAGAGACCCAGTACTTC. Full variable domain (outside the CDR3, taken from reference TRBV11-2 and TRBJ2-5): EAGVAQSPRYKIIEKRQSVAFWCNPISGHATLYWYQQILGQGPKLLIQFQNNGVVDDSQLPKDRFSAERLKGVDSTLKIQPAKLEDSAVYLCASSSILETQYFGPGTRLLVL.

The chain joins TRBV5-1 to TRBJ2-7; perhaps TRBD1 as D (5 bases). CDR1 SGHRS and CDR2 YFSETQ come from the germline V gene. Trimming cost V 4 bases and J 1 base, with 12 bases left between them. This CDR3 comprises 14 residues. CDR3 loop: CASSQDSLSYEQYF. The CDR3 DNA follows: TGCGCCAGCAGCCAAGACAGTCTATCCTACGAGCAGTACTTC.

The chain uses TRBV7-9 and TRBJ1-1; tentatively, D is TRBD1 (6 bases). The V end lost 4 bases, the J end lost 7 bases, and 16 bases lay between the germline ends. Per the germline V gene, CDR1 is SEHNR and CDR2 is FQNEAQ (reference sequence). The CDR3 runs 14 residues. The CDR3 sequence: CASSSRNRDLEAFF. The CDR3 nucleotides are TGTGCCAGCAGCTCCCGAAACAGGGACCTTGAAGCTTTCTTT.

The chain uses TRBV28 and TRBJ1-5, with D possibly being TRBD1 (6 bases). Trimming took off 3 bases at V and 10 bases at J, with 16 bases between the two ends. Germline loops: CDR1 MDHEN, CDR2 SYDVKM. The CDR3 totals 14 residues. The CDR3 protein is CASSLSGRGHPQHF. DNA for the CDR3: TGTGCCAGCAGTTTGTCCGGGCGGGGGCACCCCCAGCATTTT.

The chain carries TRBV14 and TRBJ2-1, with D possibly being TRBD2 (6 bases). The CDR3 extends over 17 amino acids. Germline loops: CDR1 SGHDN, CDR2 FVKESK. V dropped 2 bases and J dropped 6 bases, with 20 bases sitting between them. The CDR3 DNA reads TGTGCCAGCAGCCAACTCAACGGAGGGCTAGCTTTCAATGAGCAGTTCTTC. Protein: CASSQLNGGLAFNEQFF. The whole variable domain, remainder taken from reference TRBV14 and TRBJ2-1, is EAGVTQFPSHSVIEKGQTVTLRCDPISGHDNLYWYRRVMGKEIKFLLHFVKESKQDESGMPNNRFLAERTGGTYSTLKVQPAELEDSGVYFCASSQLNGGLAFNEQFFGPGTRLTVL.

The chain has TRBV6-6 and TRBJ1-6; maybe TRBD1 (6 bases). Trimming took off 6 bases at V and 7 bases at J, with 10 bases between the two ends. Germline values: CDR1 MNHNY, CDR2 SVGAGI (reference sequence). This CDR3 comprises 13 residues. In DNA form, the CDR3 reads TGTGCCAGCAGACAAACAGGGAATTCACCCCTCCACTTT. This encodes CASRQTGNSPLHF.

The chain combines TRBV19 with TRBJ2-7, with D possibly TRBD1 on 5 matching bases. The germline V and J ends were trimmed by 1 base and 5 bases, with 9 bases remaining between them. The CDR3 runs to 13 residues. CDR1 and CDR2 from the germline V gene are LNHDA and SQIVND (reference sequence). CDR3 sequence reads: CASSIGRGHEQYF. CDR3 DNA sequence: TGTGCCAGTAGTATAGGAAGGGGCCACGAGCAGTACTTC. The full variable domain, its missing parts supplied by reference TRBV19 and TRBJ2-7, is DGGITQSPKYLFRKEGQNVTLSCEQNLNHDAMYWYRQDPGQGLRLIYYSQIVNDFQKGDIAEGYSVSREKKESFPLTVTSAQKNPTAFYLCASSIGRGHEQYFGPGTRLTVT.

The chain is built from TRBV29-1 and TRBJ1-1, with TRBD1 matching 8 bases. The CDR3 consists of 14 residues. Per germline, CDR1 SQVTM and CDR2 ANQGSEA. The trim removed 3 bases at V and 1 base at J, leaving 4 bases unmatched. CDR3 sequence: CSVDPRGQNTEAFF. CDR3 in DNA: TGCAGCGTTGACCCCAGGGGGCAGAACACTGAAGCTTTCTTT. The full variable domain, its missing parts supplied by reference TRBV29-1 and TRBJ1-1, is SAVISQKPSRDICQRGTSLTIQCQVDSQVTMMFWYRQQPGQSLTLIATANQGSEATYESGFVIDKFPISRPNLTFSTLTVSNMSPEDSSIYLCSVDPRGQNTEAFFGQGTRLTVV.

This chain links TRBV5-5 with TRBJ2-2; the D is unclear. Germline CDR1 and CDR2: SGHKS and YYEKEE (reference sequence). V dropped 1 base and J dropped 6 bases, with 10 bases sitting between them. This CDR3 spans 14 amino acids. CDR3 in DNA: TGTGCCAGCAGCTTGCCAGGTGCACCCGGGGAGCTGTTTTTT. As protein: CASSLPGAPGELFF. Looking up the rest from reference TRBV5-5 and TRBJ2-2 gives the full variable domain: DAGVTQSPTHLIKTRGQQVTLRCSPISGHKSVSWYQQVLGQGPQFIFQYYEKEERGRGNFPDRFSARQFPNYSSELNVNALLLGDSALYLCASSLPGAPGELFFGEGSRLTVL.

The chain combines TRBV6-2 or TRBV6-3 with TRBJ2-7; TRBD2 matches 15 bases. The CDR3 covers 18 residues. Germline lookup yields CDR1 MNHEY and CDR2 SVGEGT. With V trimmed by 5 bases and J by 0 bases, 8 bases remained unmatched. For the CDR3, the DNA is TGTGCCAGCAGTAACGCTGCGGGACTAGCGGGAGGCTCCTACGAGCAGTACTTC. This translates into CASSNAAGLAGGSYEQYF.

The gene calls are TRBV28 and TRBJ2-6, with 9 positions matching TRBD1. The CDR3 loop spans 17 amino acids. V gave up 0 bases and J gave up 4 bases; unmatched junction bases: 4. CDR1 and CDR2 (germline): MDHEN, SYDVKM. CDR3 nucleotide sequence: TGTGCCAGCAGTTTATGGGACAGGGGTTCGGGGGCCAACGTCCTGACTTTC. Translating it yields CASSLWDRGSGANVLTF.

This chain uses TRBV2 with TRBJ2-7; D is perhaps TRBD1 or TRBD2 (5 bases each). CDR1 is SNHLY and CDR2 is FYNNEI in the germline V gene. The CDR3 has 12 residues. V lost 6 bases and J lost 10, with 16 bases in between. CDR3 sequence: CASRAGAQSQYF. In DNA form, the CDR3 reads TGTGCCAGCAGGGCCGGGGCCCAAAGTCAGTACTTC.

This chain uses TRBV7-9 with TRBJ1-3; 10 bases are shared with TRBD1. The CDR3 totals 16 residues. The J segment lost 4 bases and the V segment lost 2 bases, leaving 5 bases of the junction unmatched. Germline V CDR1 and CDR2: SEHNR, FQNEAQ (reference sequence). The DNA for the CDR3 is TGTGCCAGCAGCTTACCCGGGACAGGGGACGGAAACACCATATATTTT. Translated, it gives CASSLPGTGDGNTIYF. The variable domain in full, with the rest retrieved from reference TRBV7-9 and TRBJ1-3, is DTGVSQNPRHKITKRGQNVTFRCDPISEHNRLYWYRQTLGQGPEFLTYFQNEAQLEKSRLLSDRFSAERPKGSFSTLEIQRTEQGDSAMYLCASSLPGTGDGNTIYFGEGSWLTVV.

This chain links TRBV18 with TRBJ2-2; tentative D call: TRBD2 (5 bases). CDR3 length equals 16 residues. Germline-derived CDR1 and CDR2 are KGHSH and LQKENI. V lost 2 bases to trimming and J lost 6 bases, with 16 bases between them. The CDR3: CASSPVSRTGAGELFF. The CDR3 nucleotides are TGTGCCAGCTCACCAGTATCTAGGACCGGGGCCGGGGAGCTGTTTTTT.